The 32 T cell receptor beta chains given below trace back to one sample, sequenced in a study of blood T cell repertoires in COVID-19. Generated by immunoSEQ multiplex PCR, the TCRdb table keeps only in-frame clones and is missing some. The top ten hold under 3% of the sample, which has approximately 210,000 clones, over 65% seen once. The sequenced sample was peripheral blood. These receptors were collected from a woman aged 70-85 years with active or convalescent COVID-19.

This clone has only a few counts. The chain combines TRBV7-2 with TRBJ2-3, with 13 bases fitting TRBD2. The CDR3 length is 16 residues. Unmatched junction bases numbered 3, after V lost 3 bases and J lost 3 bases. Per germline, CDR1 SGHTA and CDR2 FQGNSA. CDR3 nucleotides: TGTGCCAGCAGCTTGGGACTAGCGGGGAGGACAGATACGCAGTATTTT. Its protein product is CASSLGLAGRTDTQYF. The full variable domain, rest sourced from reference TRBV7-2 and TRBJ2-3, is GAGVSQSPSNKVTEKGKDVELRCDPISGHTALYWYRQSLGQGLEFLIYFQGNSAPDKSGLPSDRFSAERTGGSVSTLTIQRTQQEDSAVYLCASSLGLAGRTDTQYFGPGTRLTVL.

The gene calls are TRBV7-9 and TRBJ2-3; unclear D gene. Germline CDR1 SEHNR, CDR2 FQNEAQ (reference sequence). V lost 4 bases to trimming and J lost 5 bases, with 4 bases between them. There are 11 residues in the CDR3. CDR3 bases: TGTGCCAGCAGCTCGGTAGATACGCAGTATTTT. Protein sequence: CASSSVDTQYF.

This clone came up a few times. The rearrangement links TRBV5-1 to TRBJ2-7, with 9 bases fitting TRBD1. V gave up 3 bases and J gave up 3 bases; unmatched junction bases: 4. CDR1 and CDR2 from the germline V gene are SGHRS and YFSETQ. The CDR3 is 14 residues long. The CDR3 DNA is TGCGCCAGCAGCTCCACGACAGGGGGCTACGAGCAGTACTTC. Amino acids: CASSSTTGGYEQYF.

The chain has TRBV7-9 and TRBJ1-4, with D perhaps TRBD1 (5 bases). Germline V gene data show CDR1 as SEHNR and CDR2 as FQNEAQ (reference sequence). The CDR3 length is 13 residues. Trimming left V 5 bases short and J 8 bases short, with 12 bases between. CDR3 in DNA: TGTGCCAGCAGCCCCAAAACAGGAGAAAAACTGTTTTTT. Residues: CASSPKTGEKLFF.

The genes are TRBV19 and TRBJ2-2, with D perhaps TRBD1 (6 bases). V lost 6 bases, J lost 2 bases, and 19 bases lay in between. The germline CDR1 and CDR2 sequences are LNHDA and SQIVND (reference sequence). The CDR3 contains 17 residues. CDR3 nucleotide sequence: TGTGCCAGTAGGACCAACAGGGAACTCTTTAACACCGGGGAGCTGTTTTTT. The encoded protein is CASRTNRELFNTGELFF.

On this clone: Compared with germline, one end of the junction differs, possibly owing to a read error. The chain joins TRBV5-1 to TRBJ2-2; TRBD1 matches at 7 bases. Germline V gene lookup returns CDR1 SGHRS and CDR2 YFSETQ. The length of the CDR3 is 14 residues. The CDR3 coding sequence is TGCGCCAGCAGCTCACAGGGGAACGCCGGGGAGCTGTTTTTT. Translation gives CASSSQGNAGELFF. The entire variable domain, with the rest obtained from reference TRBV5-1 and TRBJ2-2, is as follows: KAGVTQTPRYLIKTRGQQVTLSCSPISGHRSVSWYQQTPGQGLQFLFEYFSETQRNKGNFPGRFSGRQFSNSRSEMNVSTLELGDSALYLCASSSQGNAGELFFGEGSRLTVL.

In this sample, this clone turned up once. V and J are TRBV7-2 and TRBJ2-2; D might be TRBD1 (6 bases). V gave up 3 bases and J gave up 1 base, with 9 bases separating them. Germline loops: CDR1 SGHTA, CDR2 FQGNSA. CDR3 length: 15 residues. The CDR3 sequence is CASSFGQLNTGELFF. The CDR3 DNA reads as TGTGCCAGCAGCTTCGGACAGCTGAACACCGGGGAGCTGTTTTTT.

The chain couples TRBV3-1 (or the pseudogene TRBV3-2) to TRBJ1-1; the D gene is possibly TRBD1 (5 bases). CDR3 length equals 14 residues. The V and J ends lost 1 base and 7 bases respectively, with 13 bases between them. Germline V lookup: CDR1 LGHDT, CDR2 YNNKEL (reference sequence). CDR3 in amino acids: CASSQAQAESEAFF. Here the CDR3 DNA reads TGTGCCAGCAGCCAAGCACAGGCCGAAAGTGAAGCTTTCTTT.

With regard to this clone: Compared with germline, one end of the junction differs, possibly owing to a read error. V usage is TRBV9 and J usage is TRBJ1-1, with a possible D match to TRBD1 (6 bases). The CDR3 covers 16 residues. CDR1 is SGDLS and CDR2 is YYNGEE in the germline V gene. CDR3 region: CASSADPGELKTEAFF. Written as DNA, the CDR3 is TGTGCCAGCAGCGCGGACCCAGGGGAGTTGAAAACTGAAGCTTTCTTT.

This clone appeared a few times. The chain is built from TRBV4-1 and TRBJ1-5; TRBD1 matches 8 bases. This CDR3 spans 16 amino acids. In germline, CDR1 is MGHRA, CDR2 YSYEKL. With V trimmed by 3 bases and J by 1 base, 5 bases remained unmatched. The CDR3 sequence: CASSHGRTGSNQPQHF. The CDR3 bases are TGCGCCAGCAGCCATGGTAGGACAGGGAGCAATCAGCCCCAGCATTTT.

V usage is TRBV5-1 and J usage is TRBJ2-5; TRBD2 agrees at 13 bases. The CDR3 is 15 amino acids. Germline CDR1 is SGHRS and CDR2 is YFSETQ. The V gene end was trimmed by 4 bases and the J gene end by 5 bases; junction bases not matched to a gene: 5. The CDR3 loop is CASSEGLAGLETQYF. CDR3 DNA sequence: TGCGCCAGCAGCGAGGGACTAGCGGGACTCGAGACCCAGTACTTC.

The chain couples TRBV6-2 or TRBV6-3 to TRBJ1-5; D is possibly TRBD1 (5 bases). From germline, CDR1 is MNHEY and CDR2 SVGEGT. V was pared by 6 bases and J by 4 bases, with 19 bases between. This CDR3 contains 16 residues. The CDR3 nucleotides read TGTGCCAGCAGCCCTACCTCGACAGTAGTAAATCAGCCCCAGCATTTT. Protein sequence: CASSPTSTVVNQPQHF.

The chain links TRBV7-9 to TRBJ1-5; 9 nucleotides line up with TRBD1. Per germline, CDR1 SEHNR and CDR2 FQNEAQ (reference sequence). This CDR3 region has 14 residues. The J segment lost 7 bases and the V segment lost 8 bases, leaving 9 bases of the junction unmatched. The CDR3 spells CASPRDREGQPQHF. CDR3 bases: TGTGCCAGCCCCCGGGACAGGGAAGGGCAGCCCCAGCATTTT.

The rearrangement uses TRBV6-1 and TRBJ2-6; D is undetermined. Germline V lookup: CDR1 MNHNS, CDR2 SASEGT. Deletions cut 0 bases from V and 3 bases from J, with 9 bases between. The CDR3 length is 16 residues. CDR3: CASSEALRGGANVLTF. The DNA for the CDR3 is TGTGCCAGCAGTGAAGCGCTTCGAGGTGGGGCCAACGTCCTGACTTTC.

The genes are TRBV21-1 and TRBJ1-1; the table's D call, TRBD1, has no DNA check behind it. TRBV21-1 is a recognized pseudogene. CDR3 length: 15 residues. The CDR3 sequence is CASSQRVQGNTEAFF. The CDR3 coding sequence is TGTGCCAGCAGCCAAAGAGTACAGGGCAACACTGAAGCTTTCTTT.

V is TRBV28 and J is TRBJ2-1; D remains ambiguous. Trimming cost V 6 bases and J 2 bases, with 8 bases left between them. The CDR3 totals 13 residues. The germline gives CDR1 MDHEN, CDR2 SYDVKM. CDR3: CASRADTYNEQFF. In DNA, the CDR3 is TGTGCCAGCAGGGCTGACACCTACAATGAGCAGTTCTTC. Full variable domain (remainder filled in from reference TRBV28 and TRBJ2-1): DVKVTQSSRYLVKRTGEKVFLECVQDMDHENMFWYRQDPGLGLRLIYFSYDVKMKEKGDIPEGYSVSREKKERFSLILESASTNQTSMYLCASRADTYNEQFFGPGTRLTVL.

This sequence joins TRBV30 and TRBJ1-2; D unresolved. Germline loops: CDR1 GTSNPN, CDR2 SVGIG (reference sequence). This CDR3 is 12 amino acids long. V lost 2 bases and J 8 bases, leaving 12 bases between the germline ends. The CDR3 bases are TGTGCCTGGAGTCTTCGACTATACGGCTACACCTTC. Protein sequence: CAWSLRLYGYTF.

The chain has TRBV5-4 and TRBJ2-1, with 8 bases that match TRBD2. The trim removed 1 base at V and 5 bases at J, leaving 5 bases unmatched. From germline, CDR1 is SGHNT and CDR2 YYREEE (reference sequence). The CDR3 covers 15 residues. The CDR3 sequence: CASSLFLAGNNEQFF. For the CDR3, the DNA is TGTGCCAGCAGCTTGTTTCTAGCGGGTAACAATGAGCAGTTCTTC.

The chain employs TRBV10-1 and TRBJ2-3; D might be TRBD1 (5 bases). Germline CDR1 and CDR2: WNHNN and SYGVQD (reference sequence). The V end was cut by 4 bases, the J end by 6 bases, with 20 bases between. The CDR3 runs to 16 residues. CDR3 sequence reads: CASSGSPERTQDTQYF. In nucleotides, the CDR3 is TGCGCCAGCAGTGGGTCACCCGAGAGGACACAGGATACGCAGTATTTT.

The chain has TRBV5-1 and TRBJ2-7; 14 bases match TRBD2. Trimming removed 5 bases from V and 1 base from J; junction bases left unmatched: 11. The CDR3 contains 18 residues. Per the germline V gene, CDR1 is SGHRS and CDR2 is YFSETQ. CDR3 amino acids: CASRLTSGRAEGSYEQYF. The DNA for the CDR3 is TGCGCCAGCAGATTGACTAGCGGGAGGGCCGAAGGATCCTACGAGCAGTACTTC.

This rearrangement joins TRBV5-6 to TRBJ1-6; 7 bases map to TRBD1. The CDR3 contains 14 residues. Germline loops: CDR1 SGHDT, CDR2 YYEEEE. V gave up 3 bases and J gave up 5 bases; unmatched junction bases: 2. DNA of the CDR3: TGTGCCAGCAGCTGGGGACAGCATAATTCACCCCTCCACTTT. This gives the protein CASSWGQHNSPLHF.

J is TRBJ1-5 and V is TRBV4-3; unclear D gene. V lost 0 bases to trimming and J lost 2 bases, with 8 bases between them. The CDR3 contains 15 residues. Germline V lookup: CDR1 LGHNA, CDR2 YSLEER. CDR3 bases: TGCGCCAGCAGCCAAGATCTTTTTGGCAATCAGCCCCAGCATTTT. It yields the protein CASSQDLFGNQPQHF.

This clone was picked up many times. This chain uses TRBV3-1 (or the pseudogene TRBV3-2) with TRBJ1-3; TRBD1 matches 8 bases. The CDR3 has 15 residues. The V gene's germline CDR1 is LGHDT and CDR2 YNNKEL (reference sequence). With 6 bases clipped from V and 2 bases from J, the junction kept 6 bases outside the gene matches. The CDR3 here is CASSYRQGPGNTIYF. The CDR3 nucleotides are TGTGCCAGCAGTTATAGACAGGGGCCTGGAAACACCATATATTTT.

The rearrangement uses TRBV6-2 or TRBV6-3 and TRBJ1-6; 7 bases are shared with TRBD1. There are 14 residues in the CDR3. Germline values: CDR1 MNHEY, CDR2 SVGEGT. V gave up 0 bases and J gave up 14 bases; unmatched junction bases: 7. DNA of the CDR3: TGTGCCAGCAGTTACTCAGGGGGCCTTAGGGCCCTCCACTTT. This codes for CASSYSGGLRALHF.

V and J are TRBV7-9 and TRBJ1-2; D perhaps matches TRBD1 (6 bases). Looked up from germline, CDR1 is SEHNR and CDR2 is FQNEAQ (reference sequence). V was pared by 5 bases and J by 4 bases, with 14 bases between. There are 14 residues in the CDR3. CDR3 nucleotide sequence: TGTGCCAGCAGCGTACAGGGAGATGGCTATGGCTACACCTTC. Encoded protein: CASSVQGDGYGYTF.

This chain uses TRBV30 with TRBJ1-5; TRBD1 agrees at 9 bases. Germline V gene lookup returns CDR1 GTSNPN and CDR2 SVGIG (reference sequence). V was clipped by 7 bases and J by 7 bases; unmatched bases: 11. This CDR3 has 14 residues. The CDR3: CALGTGGPGQPQHF. The CDR3 DNA reads as TGTGCCTTAGGAACAGGGGGCCCTGGGCAGCCCCAGCATTTT.

This clone was seen a single time. The CDR3 sequence: CASSYSRAPRSYEQYF. The DNA of the CDR3 is TGTGCCAGCAGTTACTCGCGGGCTCCACGCTCCTACGAGCAGTACTTC. This chain joins TRBV6-5 and TRBJ2-7; D is perhaps TRBD2 (5 bases). The V gene lost 0 bases and the J gene lost 0 bases, with 12 bases spanning the gap. Germline-derived CDR1 and CDR2 are MNHEY and SVGAGI. The CDR3 has 16 residues.

The DNA for the CDR3 is TGCGCCAGCAGCCAACTGCGGGGGACTAATGAGCAGTTCTTC. As protein: CASSQLRGTNEQFF. This chain joins TRBV4-1 and TRBJ2-1; 7 bases are shared with TRBD2. The V gene's germline CDR1 is MGHRA and CDR2 YSYEKL. The V gene end was trimmed by 2 bases and the J gene end by 7 bases; junction bases not matched to a gene: 5. The CDR3 consists of 14 residues.

This clone appeared a single time. The V and J genes are TRBV6-5 and TRBJ2-1; 12 bases match TRBD2. CDR1 MNHEY and CDR2 SVGAGI come from the germline V gene. This CDR3 contains 15 residues. V lost 6 bases, J lost 5 bases, and 5 bases stayed unmatched. The CDR3 DNA follows: TGTGCCAGCAGGGATCTAGCGGGGGGGAACAATGAGCAGTTCTTC. It translates to CASRDLAGGNNEQFF.

The chain joins TRBV18 to TRBJ1-3; 7 bases map to TRBD1. J gave up 1 base and V 0 bases, and 3 bases lay outside the gene matches. This CDR3 comprises 16 residues. From germline, CDR1 is KGHSH and CDR2 LQKENI. CDR3 bases: TGTGCCAGCTCACCACCGACAGGGAATTCTGGAAACACCATATATTTT. Translating it yields CASSPPTGNSGNTIYF.

The chain carries TRBV6-2 or TRBV6-3 and TRBJ2-7; D unclear. Germline CDR1 reads MNHEY; CDR2 reads SVGEGT. V was clipped by 4 bases and J by 3 bases, with 13 bases between them. This CDR3 region has 14 residues. CDR3 protein: CASSSRLVLYEQYF. Written as DNA, the CDR3 is TGTGCCAGCAGTTCTAGACTCGTCCTCTACGAGCAGTACTTC.

The gene calls are TRBV9 and TRBJ1-6; 7 bases fit TRBD1. The CDR3 has 14 residues. The J segment lost 6 bases and the V segment lost 6 bases, leaving 6 bases of the junction unmatched. CDR1 and CDR2 (germline): SGDLS, YYNGEE. The CDR3 DNA is TGTGCCAGCAACCCGACAGGGACTAATTCACCCCTCCACTTT. Its protein is CASNPTGTNSPLHF.